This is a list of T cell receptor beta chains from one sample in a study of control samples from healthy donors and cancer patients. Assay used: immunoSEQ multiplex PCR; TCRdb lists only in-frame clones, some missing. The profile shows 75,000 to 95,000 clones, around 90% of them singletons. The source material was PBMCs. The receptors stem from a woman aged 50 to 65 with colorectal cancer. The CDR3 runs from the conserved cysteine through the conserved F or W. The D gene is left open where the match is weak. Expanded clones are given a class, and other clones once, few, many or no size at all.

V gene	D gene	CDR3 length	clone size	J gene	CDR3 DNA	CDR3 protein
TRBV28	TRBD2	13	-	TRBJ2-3	TGTGCCAGCCACCGGGGGGGTCAAGATACGCAGTATTTT	CASHRGGQDTQYF
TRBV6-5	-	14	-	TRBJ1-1	TGTGCCAGCAGACTCCGGGACGGAAACACTGAAGCTTTCTTT	CASRLRDGNTEAFF
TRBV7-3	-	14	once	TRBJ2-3	TGTGCCAGCAGCTTATTGGGGGCCACAGATACGCAGTATTTT	CASSLLGATDTQYF
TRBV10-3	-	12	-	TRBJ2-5	TGTGCCATCAGTGAGTTCGGAGAGACCCAGTACTTC	CAISEFGETQYF
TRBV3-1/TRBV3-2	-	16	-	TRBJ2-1	TGTGCCAGCAGCCAAGATAGTGGCGGGACCTACAATGAGCAGTTCTTC	CASSQDSGGTYNEQFF
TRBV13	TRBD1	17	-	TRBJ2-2	TGTGCCAGCAGCTTAGGCGGAGGGACAGGGAACACCGGGGAGCTGTTTTTT	CASSLGGGTGNTGELFF
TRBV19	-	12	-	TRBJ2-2	TGTGCCAGTAGTTACTACACCGGGGAGCTGTTTTTT	CASSYYTGELFF
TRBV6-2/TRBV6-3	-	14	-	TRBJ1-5	TGTGCCAGCAGTGACTTGGGAGGCAATCAGCCCCAGCATTTT	CASSDLGGNQPQHF
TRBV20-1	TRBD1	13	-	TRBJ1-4	TGCAGTGCTAGTAGGGGGCGTTATGAAAAACTGTTTTTT	CSASRGRYEKLFF
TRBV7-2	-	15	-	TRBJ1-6	TGTGCCAGCAGCTTAGCTAGACCGGCGAATTCACCCCTCCACTTT	CASSLARPANSPLHF
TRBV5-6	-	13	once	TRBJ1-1	TGTGCCAGCAGCCCGGAGAGGGGCACTGAAGCTTTCTTT	CASSPERGTEAFF
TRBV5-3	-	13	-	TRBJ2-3	TGTGCCAGAAGCTTGGTGGAGGCAGATACGCAGTATTTT	CARSLVEADTQYF
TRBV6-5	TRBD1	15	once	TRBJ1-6	TGTGCCAGCAGTTTCGGGACAGATATTTATTCGCCCCTCCACTTT	CASSFGTDIYSPLHF
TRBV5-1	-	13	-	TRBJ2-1	TGCGCCAGCAGCTTGCAGAACGACAATGAGCAGTTCTTC	CASSLQNDNEQFF
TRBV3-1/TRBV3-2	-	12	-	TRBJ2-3	TGTGCCAGCAGCCAAGGGTTAGATACGCAGTATTTT	CASSQGLDTQYF
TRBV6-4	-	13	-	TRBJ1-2	TGTGCCAGCAGTGCGGGGGCGGACTATGGCTACACCTTC	CASSAGADYGYTF
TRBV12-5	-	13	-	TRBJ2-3	TGTGCTAGTCGTAGGGGGTTCACAGATACGCAGTATTTT	CASRRGFTDTQYF
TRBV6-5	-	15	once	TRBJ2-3	TGTGCCACCGCCTTTAGCCTGTCTAGCACAGATACGCAGTATTTT	CATAFSLSSTDTQYF
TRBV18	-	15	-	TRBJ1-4	TGTGCCAGCTCACCACCGAGCAGCGGGAATGAAAAACTGTTTTTT	CASSPPSSGNEKLFF
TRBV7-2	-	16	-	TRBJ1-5	TGTACCAGCAGCCCCCCCGGGGGGGCGAGCAATCAGCCCCAGCATTTT	CTSSPPGGASNQPQHF
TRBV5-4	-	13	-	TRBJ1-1	TGTGCCAGCAGCATCGACAAGAACACTGAAGCTTTCTTT	CASSIDKNTEAFF
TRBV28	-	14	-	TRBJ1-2	TGTGCCAGCAGTCCGAGAGGCACTAACTATGGCTACACCTTC	CASSPRGTNYGYTF
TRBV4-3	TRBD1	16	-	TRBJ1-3	TGCGCCAGCAGCCAAGGAACAGGGGGCGGCGGAAACACCATATATTTT	CASSQGTGGGGNTIYF
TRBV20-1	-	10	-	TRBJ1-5	TGCAGTGCTGCCGGGACTCTCCAGCATTTT	CSAAGTLQHF
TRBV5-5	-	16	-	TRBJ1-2	TGTGCCAGCAGCGTCTCGGGAGGGCGCGATTTATATGGCTACACCTTC	CASSVSGGRDLYGYTF
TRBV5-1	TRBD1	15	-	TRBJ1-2	TGCGCCAGCAGCGCCCAACAGGGGCCCCTGAACGGCTACACCTTC	CASSAQQGPLNGYTF
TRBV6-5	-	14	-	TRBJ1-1	TGTGCCAGCAGTCCTCACGGAGGTTACACTGAAGCTTTCTTT	CASSPHGGYTEAFF
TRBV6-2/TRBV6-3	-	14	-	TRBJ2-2	TGTGCCAGCAGTTACTCAGGAGGGACCGGGGAGCTGTTTTTT	CASSYSGGTGELFF
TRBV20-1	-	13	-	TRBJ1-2	TGCAGTGCTAGTTCCTGGGATAACTATGGCTACACCTTC	CSASSWDNYGYTF
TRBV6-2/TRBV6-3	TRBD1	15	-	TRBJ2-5	TGTGCCAGCAGTTACCTGGGACAGGGGGGAGAGACCCAGTACTTC	CASSYLGQGGETQYF
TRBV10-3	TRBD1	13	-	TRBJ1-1	TGTGCCATCAGCGGACAGGGACCCACTGAAGCTTTCTTT	CAISGQGPTEAFF
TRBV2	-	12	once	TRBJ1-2	TGTGCCAGCAGTGTTCAGAACTTTGGCTACACCTTC	CASSVQNFGYTF
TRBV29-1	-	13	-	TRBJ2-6	TGCAGCGTTGGGACCTCTGGGGCCAACGTCCTGACTTTC	CSVGTSGANVLTF
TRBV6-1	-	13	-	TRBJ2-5	TGTGCCAGCAGTGACGAGGGCCGGGCGACCCAGTACTTC	CASSDEGRATQYF
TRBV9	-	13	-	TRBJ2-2	TGTGCCAGCAGCGTAGATAACACCGGGGAGCTGTTTTTT	CASSVDNTGELFF
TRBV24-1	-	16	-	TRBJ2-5	TGTGCCACCAGTGATTTTGTTGGGAAAAATCAAGAGACCCAGTACTTC	CATSDFVGKNQETQYF
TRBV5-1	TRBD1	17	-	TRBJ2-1	TGCGCCAGCAGCCGAAACTTCCGGGACAGGGAAAACAATGAGCAGTTCTTC	CASSRNFRDRENNEQFF
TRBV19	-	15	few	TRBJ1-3	TGTGCCAGTAGTAAAGGCGATTACTCTGGAAACACCATATATTTT	CASSKGDYSGNTIYF
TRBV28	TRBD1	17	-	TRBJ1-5	TGTGCCAGCAGTCACAGGACAGGGGGCAGAAGGGGTCAGCCCCAGCATTTT	CASSHRTGGRRGQPQHF
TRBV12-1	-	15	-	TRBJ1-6	TGTTCCAGCAGCGTCACAGGGGAAGCCAATTCACCCCTCCACTTT	CSSSVTGEANSPLHF
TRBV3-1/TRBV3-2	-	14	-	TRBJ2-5	TGTGCCAGCAGCCAAGTGGGGGGTCGAGAGACCCAGTACTTC	CASSQVGGRETQYF
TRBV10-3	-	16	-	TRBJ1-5	TGTGCCATCAGTGATTTATATCAGGGTAGCAATCAGCCCCAGCATTTT	CAISDLYQGSNQPQHF
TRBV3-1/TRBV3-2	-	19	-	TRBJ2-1	TGTGCCAGCAGCCAGGACAGGGAACTAAGCGGGGGGTTGAACAATGAGCAGTTCTTC	CASSQDRELSGGLNNEQFF
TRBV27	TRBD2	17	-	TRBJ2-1	TGTGCCAGCAGTTTTGGGCCGCGACTAGCGGGATACAATGAGCAGTTCTTC	CASSFGPRLAGYNEQFF
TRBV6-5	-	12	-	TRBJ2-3	TGTGCCAGCAGGACAGTCACAGATACGCAGTATTTT	CASRTVTDTQYF
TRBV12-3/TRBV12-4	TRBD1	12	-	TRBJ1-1	TGTGCCAGCAGTTCGGGGGACAGGGAAGCTTTCTTT	CASSSGDREAFF
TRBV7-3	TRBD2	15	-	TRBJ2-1	TGTGCCAGCAGCTCCTTAGCGGGGGTCTCAGATGAGCAGTTCTTC	CASSSLAGVSDEQFF
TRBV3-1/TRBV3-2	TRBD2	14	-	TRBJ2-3	TGTGCCAGCAGTCTTAGCGGGGGCGCCGATACGCAGTATTTT	CASSLSGGADTQYF